This T cell receptor (beta chain) was sequenced in a study of beta chain features in type 1 diabetes. V lost 1 base to trimming and J lost 0 bases, with 13 bases between them. This CDR3 is 17 amino acids long. The germline gives CDR1 MGHDK, CDR2 SYGVNS. In this sample, this clone turned up a few times. Investigators reverse transcribed all isolated RNA, so they sequenced expressed TCRB transcripts. Using immunoSEQ multiplex PCR, the repertoire was profiled, and TCRdb retains in-frame clones only, with some absent. Of under 450,000 clones in the sample, 14% were seen once. The chain links TRBV25-1 to TRBJ1-3; perhaps TRBD1 as D (6 bases). The source of this sequence is a man aged 30-40 years in good health. Sequenced: naive CD4+ T cells from blood. CDR3 amino acids: CASSELRTDLSGNTIYF. DNA of the CDR3: TGTGCCAGCAGTGAATTGAGGACAGACCTCTCTGGAAACACCATATATTTT.